The source of this T cell receptor (beta chain) is a study of human T cells and chemical hapten exposure. Study at large: The patch tests put 0.01% DPC on the skin of the upper back and were read 6 days later. TCR yields per sample varied mostly from small pooled library volume differences.

Time point of the sample: patch test 2, 6 weeks after DPC sensitization. As to treatment: therapeutic diphenylcyclopropenone sensitization with weekly scalp DPC. The study enrolled 18 to 70-year-old alopecia patients suitable for DPC. The germline CDR1 and CDR2 sequences are SGHAT and FQNNGV. CDR3 length: 16 amino acids. Losses at the gene ends were 6 bases for V and 5 bases for J; bases not matched to a gene: 9. This clonotype has just a few counts. Attachment of unique molecular identifiers to individual cDNA molecules was performed in the library. TCRdb analysed the RACE reads with MiXCR anew, one entry per CDR3 protein. The sample shows approximately 80,000 distinct CDR3 sequences, less than 11% of them seen only once.

The sequencing used whole blood, collected in connection with sensitization to the hapten diphenylcyclopropenone (DPC). This sequence was found in a woman between 50 and 59 years old with alopecia areata. Some clones in this sample may be carry-over from other donors' samples. The chain employs TRBV11-2 and TRBJ2-1; 11 positions match TRBD2. CDR3 protein: CASRNPGTSGNNEQFF. CDR3 coding DNA: TGTGCCAGCAGAAACCCCGGGACTAGCGGAAACAATGAGCAGTTCTTC.